This record looks at one TCR beta chain sequence and its context. This clonotype occurred many times. What this receptor recognizes is not known. No base quality values were provided; no much bigger clone lies one nucleotide off. The CDR3 measures 13 amino acids from cysteine to phenylalanine. The retained sequence is limited to the CDR3, 39 bases, with the frame set at the first base. The germline V gene provides CDR1 KGHDR and CDR2 SFDVKD. Trimming costs V 0 bases and J 12 bases, and their ends lie 11 bases apart. This specimen belongs to a study of T-cell reconstitution after alpha-beta-depleted transplantation in children (dated by TCRdb to 2016 to 2018). General notes on the study: Using TCR repertoire profiling, the study followed T-cell immune reconstitution in a quantitative way in children after TCRalphabeta/CD19-depleted allogeneic hematopoietic cell transplantation.

To prepare the library, PCR was applied. The instrument was an Illumina HiSeq 2500. Molecular barcoding was employed in the preparation of TCR libraries, with unique molecular identifiers being used to normalize TCRbeta repertoire quantification. TCRdb reanalyzed the raw reads on its own, using fastp at Q25 for trimming and MiXCR for clone calling, and kept in-frame beta chains. Rows are combined by CDR3 protein, so each entry shows the most common genes and DNA. The sample profile shows approximately 190,000 distinct CDR3 sequences; 6.3% of them were found once. The leading ten clones occupy roughly 4.7% of the sample. Broad study findings and their caveats: In some patients, the high TCRbeta diversity seen at day 60 was put down to recipient T cells and intrathymic progenitors that had survived conditioning. About two months after transplant, the apparently early recovery of alphabetaT-cell counts reportedly depended on just several hundred clones that had expanded rapidly and came from non-depleted graft cells. Over the following months the frequencies of hyperexpanded clones went down, and after one year T-cell counts and TCRbeta diversity were mostly credited to newly produced T cells.

According to the study, the label for this sample's treatment or condition signals: allogeneic hematopoietic cell transplantation with graft depleted of TCRalphabeta T cells and CD19 B cells. TCRalphabeta/CD19-depleted allogeneic hematopoietic cell grafts were given to the transplant recipients, all of whom were children. This receptor was taken from a girl in the first two years of life with combined immunodeficiency, due to receive a stem cell transplant. The specimen comprised PBMCs, sampled before TCRalphabeta/CD19-depleted stem cell transplant. The sequence joins TRBV24-1 to TRBJ2-1; no D segment can be confidently identified. The CDR3 amino acid sequence is: CATSDLRELRQFF. DNA sequence: TGTGCCACCAGTGATTTGCGTGAACTAAGGCAGTTCTTC.